Listed below are T cell receptor beta chains from one sample, sequenced in a study of control samples from healthy donors and cancer patients. Produced via immunoSEQ multiplex PCR; TCRdb's table is partial and in-frame only. The sample has approximately 170,000 clones, roughly 89% seen once. Sequencing used blood. The receptor set was obtained from a woman between 45 and 65 years old in good health. Both conserved end residues are part of each CDR3. Clone size is shown for a subset of rows, as once, few, many or a class of expanded clone.

CDR3 protein: CASRTHLSSNQPQHF
clone size: .
J gene: TRBJ1-5
V gene: TRBV28

CDR3 protein: CASSQVRTGTGNTIYF
clone size: .
J gene: TRBJ1-3
V gene: TRBV3-1/TRBV3-2

CDR3 protein: CASSPVGGFPGNTIYF
clone size: .
J gene: TRBJ1-3
V gene: TRBV5-1

CDR3 protein: CASSPLTGYNYGYTF
clone size: .
J gene: TRBJ1-2
V gene: TRBV7-8

CDR3 protein: CASSSDRGLNTEAFF
clone size: .
J gene: TRBJ1-1
V gene: TRBV7-9

CDR3 protein: CASSYGTDTQYF
clone size: .
J gene: TRBJ2-3
V gene: TRBV6-2/TRBV6-3

CDR3 protein: CAWSVVESNTEAFF
clone size: .
J gene: TRBJ1-1
V gene: TRBV30

CDR3 protein: CASSLLATGELFF
clone size: few
J gene: TRBJ2-2
V gene: TRBV3-1/TRBV3-2

CDR3 protein: CASSLNLSKLFF
clone size: few
J gene: TRBJ1-4
V gene: TRBV12-3/TRBV12-4

CDR3 protein: CASSPGQGLANEQFF
clone size: .
J gene: TRBJ2-1
V gene: TRBV4-3

CDR3 protein: CASSYSIATLQETQYF
clone size: .
J gene: TRBJ2-5
V gene: TRBV6-5

CDR3 protein: CASSLTTIYNSPLHF
clone size: .
J gene: TRBJ1-6
V gene: TRBV11-2

CDR3 protein: CASSRRDRGYEQYF
clone size: .
J gene: TRBJ2-7
V gene: TRBV4-3

CDR3 protein: CASRFTGTIETQYF
clone size: .
J gene: TRBJ2-5
V gene: TRBV5-1

CDR3 protein: CASSLVGRRETQYF
clone size: .
J gene: TRBJ2-5
V gene: TRBV5-4

CDR3 protein: CASSLGERETQYF
clone size: .
J gene: TRBJ2-5
V gene: TRBV7-2

CDR3 protein: CASMRTDYGYTF
clone size: .
J gene: TRBJ1-2
V gene: TRBV6-5

CDR3 protein: CSVTLTSEQYF
clone size: .
J gene: TRBJ2-7
V gene: TRBV29-1

CDR3 protein: CASSLGLFTSYEQYF
clone size: .
J gene: TRBJ2-7
V gene: TRBV11-2

CDR3 protein: CASSPATIQGRTEAFF
clone size: .
J gene: TRBJ1-1
V gene: TRBV6-2/TRBV6-3

CDR3 protein: CASSPTGQGSQETQYF
clone size: .
J gene: TRBJ2-5
V gene: TRBV7-2

CDR3 protein: CASSLDSRAGELFF
clone size: .
J gene: TRBJ2-2
V gene: TRBV5-4

CDR3 protein: CATTTRDRNNEQFF
clone size: .
J gene: TRBJ2-1
V gene: TRBV10-3

CDR3 protein: CASTPGYEQYF
clone size: .
J gene: TRBJ2-7
V gene: TRBV6-5

CDR3 protein: CAWTSGRETDTQYF
clone size: .
J gene: TRBJ2-3
V gene: TRBV30

CDR3 protein: CASSGWGHYNEQFF
clone size: .
J gene: TRBJ2-1
V gene: TRBV9

CDR3 protein: CASTRAEGNQPQHF
clone size: .
J gene: TRBJ1-5
V gene: TRBV7-9

CDR3 protein: CAGSYRGRSYEQYF
clone size: .
J gene: TRBJ2-7
V gene: TRBV6-5

CDR3 protein: CASSLDGVGSPLHF
clone size: .
J gene: TRBJ1-6
V gene: TRBV5-1

CDR3 protein: CAWSSSRHPPGHF
clone size: .
J gene: TRBJ1-6
V gene: TRBV30